Following are 22 T cell receptor beta chains from one sample sequenced in a study of blood T cell repertoires in COVID-19. Produced via immunoSEQ multiplex PCR; TCRdb's table is partial and in-frame only. The sample consists of about 58,000 clones, roughly nine tenths of them appearing once. Sequences were obtained from peripheral blood. Receptor source: a woman in her 70s with active COVID-19.

V usage is TRBV9 and J usage is TRBJ2-4; D is ambiguous. The CDR3 totals 17 residues. Trimming removed 3 bases at V and 1 base at J, with 17 bases between. CDR1 SGDLS and CDR2 YYNGEE come from the germline V gene. The CDR3 nucleotides are TGTGCCAGCAGCGCGCCGACGGGTCCTGCGGCCAAAAACATTCAGTACTTC. This gives the protein CASSAPTGPAAKNIQYF.

V and J are TRBV25-1 and TRBJ1-2; 8 nucleotides match TRBD1. The CDR3 has 16 residues. After removal of 7 bases from V and 7 bases from J, the junction contained 17 bases not matched to a gene. The germline CDR1 and CDR2 sequences are MGHDK and SYGVNS. The chain's CDR3 is CASTVATGERCRGYTF. The DNA for the CDR3 is TGTGCCAGCACAGTCGCGACAGGGGAGAGGTGTCGTGGCTACACCTTC.

V usage is TRBV28 and J usage is TRBJ2-3; 8 bases map to TRBD2. J gave up 6 bases and V 6 bases, and 8 bases lay outside the gene matches. The length of the CDR3 is 14 residues. Per the germline V gene, CDR1 is MDHEN and CDR2 is SYDVKM. This CDR3 reads CASRKLAAGDTQYF. Written as DNA, the CDR3 is TGTGCCAGCAGGAAACTAGCGGCCGGCGATACGCAGTATTTT.

A single count supports this clone. V is TRBV30 and J is TRBJ2-1; the match to TRBD2 covers 7 bases. CDR1 and CDR2 (germline): GTSNPN, SVGIG (reference sequence). V gave up 5 bases and J gave up 7 bases; unmatched junction bases: 8. The CDR3 runs 13 residues. CDR3 in DNA: TGTGCCTGGGGCTCAGCGGGACCTAATGAGCAGTTCTTC. As protein: CAWGSAGPNEQFF.

The V and J genes are TRBV19 and TRBJ1-2, with TRBD1 matching over 7 bases. V lost 5 bases and J lost 5; bases outside the gene matches: 11. Germline V gene sequence: CDR1 LNHDA, CDR2 SQIVND (reference sequence). This CDR3 is 15 amino acids long. The CDR3 bases are TGTGCCAGTAGTTCTACACAGACAGGGTTATATGGCTACACCTTC. It codes for CASSSTQTGLYGYTF.

The chain joins TRBV19 to TRBJ2-5, with D tentatively TRBD2 (5 bases). The V end was cut by 6 bases, the J end by 5 bases, with 7 bases between. This CDR3 contains 11 residues. Per the germline V gene, CDR1 is LNHDA and CDR2 is SQIVND (reference sequence). The DNA for the CDR3 is TGTGCCAGTAGGTCGGGGGAGACCCAGTACTTC. It translates to CASRSGETQYF.

CDR3 sequence (DNA): TGCGCCAGCAGCCAAGTGTGGACAGGGAGTGAAAAACTGTTTTTT. This gives the protein CASSQVWTGSEKLFF. This chain links TRBV4-1 with TRBJ1-4; 8 bases align to TRBD1. The length of the CDR3 is 15 residues. J was trimmed by 7 bases and V by 1 base; bases with no gene match: 5. Germline V gives CDR1 MGHRA, CDR2 YSYEKL.

This chain links TRBV11-3 with TRBJ1-1; the match to TRBD1 covers 8 bases. CDR3 length: 13 residues. CDR1 and CDR2 (germline): SGHNT, YENEEA. V gave up 6 bases and J gave up 3 bases; unmatched junction bases: 3. The CDR3 bases are TGTGCCAGCAGGAAGACAGGGGACACTGAAGCTTTCTTT. Its translation is CASRKTGDTEAFF.

The DNA for the CDR3 is TGTGCCACCAGTGTGTCTCTTTGGGACAGGGCTAACAATGAGCAGTTCTTC. Translating gives CATSVSLWDRANNEQFF. The V call is TRBV24-1, the J call TRBJ2-1, with TRBD1 matching 9 bases. V was clipped by 5 bases and J by 5 bases; unmatched bases: 12. Germline V gives CDR1 KGHDR, CDR2 SFDVKD. The CDR3 consists of 17 residues.

The chain links TRBV29-1 to TRBJ2-5; perhaps TRBD1 as D (5 bases). V was shortened by 0 bases and J by 0 bases, with 5 bases between the two germline ends. From germline, CDR1 is SQVTM and CDR2 ANQGSEA. CDR3 length: 13 amino acids. CDR3 residues: CSVEDRDQETQYF. Written as DNA, the CDR3 is TGCAGCGTTGAAGACAGGGACCAAGAGACCCAGTACTTC.

V is TRBV9 and J is TRBJ2-2, with D uncertain. Germline lookup yields CDR1 SGDLS and CDR2 YYNGEE. This CDR3 is built from 15 residues. V dropped 4 bases and J dropped 1 base, with 11 bases sitting between them. CDR3 residues: CASSRPQENTGELFF. CDR3 DNA: TGTGCCAGCAGCCGCCCGCAGGAGAACACCGGGGAGCTGTTTTTT.

The rearrangement links TRBV18 to TRBJ2-3, with a weak D call TRBD1 (7 bases). The CDR3 sequence is 16 residues long. Trimming took 5 bases from V and 5 from J, leaving 20 bases between them. Germline CDR1 is KGHSH and CDR2 is LQKENI. CDR3 in amino acids: CASSGAEGAGGDTQYF. CDR3 bases: TGTGCCAGCTCAGGAGCCGAGGGGGCCGGGGGAGATACGCAGTATTTT.

In DNA form, the CDR3 reads TGTGCCAGCAGCTTATCAGCAGGACAGCAGCCACTCGACTATGGCTACACCTTC. It translates to CASSLSAGQQPLDYGYTF. This chain joins TRBV7-9 and TRBJ1-2, with a possible D match to TRBD1 (6 bases). Trimming left V 2 bases short and J 3 bases short, with 22 bases between. The length of the CDR3 is 18 residues. CDR1 and CDR2 from the germline V gene are SEHNR and FQNEAQ (reference sequence).

The rearrangement joins TRBV15 to TRBJ1-1; TRBD1 is a possible D gene (6 bases). Trimming shortened V by 1 base and J by 4 bases, and 22 bases separated the two germline ends. The CDR3 is 18 amino acids. The V gene's germline CDR1 is LNHNV and CDR2 YYDKDF (reference sequence). The CDR3, as DNA: TGTGCCACCAGCAGAGCCCCCTCGATACAGGGACATTCCACTGAAGCTTTCTTT. Translation gives CATSRAPSIQGHSTEAFF.

By frequency in the sample, this clone is medium-sized. The CDR3 region has the DNA TGTGCCAGCAGCCCGGACGGGACAGGGCTCACTGAAGCTTTCTTT. It is translated as CASSPDGTGLTEAFF. This rearrangement joins TRBV7-6 to TRBJ1-1; 9 nucleotides line up with TRBD1. V gave up 5 bases and J gave up 4 bases; unmatched junction bases: 8. There are 15 residues in the CDR3. Germline lookup yields CDR1 SGHVS and CDR2 FNYEAQ.

The chain recombines TRBV7-8 with TRBJ2-7, with D possibly matching TRBD1 (6 bases). Between the trimmed V and J ends, which lost 2 bases and 3 bases, there was a span of 23 bases. CDR1 and CDR2 from the germline V gene are SGHVS and FQNEAQ. The CDR3 covers 18 residues. This CDR3 is CASSLPLGAFGKSYEQYF. In DNA, the CDR3 is TGTGCCAGCAGCTTACCCCTGGGGGCATTTGGTAAGAGCTACGAGCAGTACTTC.

The chain is built from TRBV5-1 and TRBJ1-3, with no clear D. The CDR3 has 16 amino acids. Germline values: CDR1 SGHRS, CDR2 YFSETQ. V gave up 1 base and J gave up 0 bases, with 11 bases separating them. CDR3 sequence: CASSLRGESSGNTIYF. The CDR3 coding sequence is TGCGCCAGCAGCTTGCGGGGTGAATCCTCTGGAAACACCATATATTTT.

V usage is TRBV27 and J usage is TRBJ2-1; the match to TRBD2 covers 11 bases. V lost 2 bases, J lost 4 bases, and 4 bases stayed unmatched. This CDR3 spans 16 amino acids. Germline lookup yields CDR1 MNHEY and CDR2 SMNVEV (reference sequence). CDR3: CASSLLGTSGYNEQFF. The CDR3 region has the DNA TGTGCCAGCAGTTTACTCGGGACTAGCGGATACAATGAGCAGTTCTTC.

The chain uses TRBV28 and TRBJ2-7; D perhaps matches TRBD2 (6 bases). Trimming removed 4 bases from V and 3 bases from J, with 10 bases in between. This CDR3 has 13 amino acids. The germline V gene encodes CDR1 MDHEN and CDR2 SYDVKM. The CDR3 protein is CASSSSGVYEQYF. The CDR3 DNA follows: TGTGCCAGCAGTTCCTCGGGGGTCTACGAGCAGTACTTC.

The gene calls are TRBV5-4 and TRBJ2-1; TRBD1 aligns across 8 bases. The CDR3 loop spans 16 amino acids. The trim removed 0 bases at V and 9 bases at J, leaving 11 bases unmatched. Per germline, CDR1 SGHNT and CDR2 YYREEE (reference sequence). CDR3 protein: CASSLGQGNSGSEQFF. The CDR3 DNA reads TGTGCCAGCAGCTTGGGACAGGGGAATTCCGGTAGTGAGCAGTTCTTC.

V is TRBV3-1 (or the pseudogene TRBV3-2) and J is TRBJ1-4; 7 bases line up with TRBD1. In germline, CDR1 is LGHDT, CDR2 YNNKEL (reference sequence). This CDR3 comprises 15 residues. The V segment lost 4 bases and the J segment 8 bases; nucleotides outside the gene matches: 10. The CDR3 bases are TGTGCCAGCAGCCCCGGGCGACAGGGAGGCGAAAAACTGTTTTTT. It encodes CASSPGRQGGEKLFF.

The gene calls are TRBV19 and TRBJ2-2, with TRBD2 as a possible D gene (7 bases). Germline CDR1 is LNHDA and CDR2 is SQIVND (reference sequence). Deletions cut 6 bases from V and 6 bases from J, with 17 bases between. The CDR3 runs to 15 residues. CDR3 DNA: TGTGCCAGTAGCCGACGACTAGGGGGGGCCGGGGAGCTGTTTTTT. Encoded protein: CASSRRLGGAGELFF.